This T cell receptor (beta chain) emerged from a study of T cells in Graves' hyperthyroidism and ophthalmopathy. The CDR3 extends over 15 amino acids. Germline lookup yields CDR1 SGHTA and CDR2 FQGNSA. V was trimmed by 2 bases and J by 2 bases, leaving 12 bases between them. Study-wide findings and caveats: Ophthalmopathy could be told apart from stable hyperthyroidism with a 13 V-J model. The model foresaw ophthalmopathy a median about 6.1 months prior to onset.

Absence of ophthalmopathy progression within 18 months defined stable Graves' hyperthyroidism. From more than 9 ml of fresh peripheral blood, PBMCs were isolated. The source material, RNA transcripts, was used to amplify TCR beta CDR3 regions. The HTBI primer set drove a first-round RT-PCR of the TCR CDR3. From the multiplex PCR reads, TCRdb called clonotypes with MiXCR, one entry per CDR3 protein. The table records about 840,000 distinct CDR3 sequences, 38% of them present only once. This clonotype was recorded at least ten times. Its antigen remains unknown. The sequence came from a man aged 18 to 30 with Graves' hyperthyroidism. Sequenced material: blood. The chain uses TRBV7-2 and TRBJ2-5, with TRBD2 as a possible D gene (6 bases). CDR3 protein: CASSLRAGHQETQYF. CDR3 sequence (DNA): TGTGCCAGCAGCTTAAGAGCGGGCCATCAAGAGACCCAGTACTTC. Supplemented by reference TRBV7-2 and TRBJ2-5, the full variable domain reads GAGVSQSPSNKVTEKGKDVELRCDPISGHTALYWYRQSLGQGLEFLIYFQGNSAPDKSGLPSDRFSAERTGGSVSTLTIQRTQQEDSAVYLCASSLRAGHQETQYFGPGTRLLVL.